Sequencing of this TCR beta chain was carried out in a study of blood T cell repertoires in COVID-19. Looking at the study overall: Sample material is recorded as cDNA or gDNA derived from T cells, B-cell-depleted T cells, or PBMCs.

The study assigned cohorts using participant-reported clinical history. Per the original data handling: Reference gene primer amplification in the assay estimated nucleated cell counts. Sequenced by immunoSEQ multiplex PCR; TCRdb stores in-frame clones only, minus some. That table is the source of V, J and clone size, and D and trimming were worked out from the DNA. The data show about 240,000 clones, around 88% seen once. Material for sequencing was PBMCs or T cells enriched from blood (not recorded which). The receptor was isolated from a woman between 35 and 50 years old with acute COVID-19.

The CDR3 region is CASSQDHQRELNEQFF. The CDR3 DNA reads as TGCGCCAGCAGCCAAGATCACCAGCGGGAGCTCAATGAGCAGTTCTTC. The chain has TRBV4-1 and TRBJ2-1; TRBD2 agrees at 8 bases. CDR1 and CDR2 from the germline V gene are MGHRA and YSYEKL. The CDR3 contains 16 residues. The ends lost 0 bases at V and 6 bases at J; junction bases unmatched: 7.